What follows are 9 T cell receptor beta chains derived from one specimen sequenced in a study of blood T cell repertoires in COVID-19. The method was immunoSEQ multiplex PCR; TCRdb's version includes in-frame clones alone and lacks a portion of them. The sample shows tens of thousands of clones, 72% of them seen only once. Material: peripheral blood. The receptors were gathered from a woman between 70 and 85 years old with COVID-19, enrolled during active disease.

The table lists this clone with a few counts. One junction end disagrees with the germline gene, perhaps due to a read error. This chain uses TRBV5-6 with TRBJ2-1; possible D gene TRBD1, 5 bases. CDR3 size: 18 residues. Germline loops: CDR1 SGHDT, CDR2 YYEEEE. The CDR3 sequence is CASSSRALGPPSDNQQFF. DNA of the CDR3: TGTGCCAGCAGCTCCCGGGCCCTGGGGCCCCCGTCGGACAATCAGCAGTTCTTC.

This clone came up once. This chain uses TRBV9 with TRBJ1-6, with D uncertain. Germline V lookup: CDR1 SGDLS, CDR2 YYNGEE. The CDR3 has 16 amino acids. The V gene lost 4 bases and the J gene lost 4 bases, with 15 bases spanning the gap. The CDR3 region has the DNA TGTGCCAGCAGCCCCCAGCCGGAGACTTATAATTCACCCCTCCACTTT. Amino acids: CASSPQPETYNSPLHF.

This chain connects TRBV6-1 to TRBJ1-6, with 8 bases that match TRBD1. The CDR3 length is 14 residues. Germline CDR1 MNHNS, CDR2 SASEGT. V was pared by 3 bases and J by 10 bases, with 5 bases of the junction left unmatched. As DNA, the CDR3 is TGTGCCAGCAGTGACCGACAGGGGAACTCACCCCTCCACTTT. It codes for CASSDRQGNSPLHF.

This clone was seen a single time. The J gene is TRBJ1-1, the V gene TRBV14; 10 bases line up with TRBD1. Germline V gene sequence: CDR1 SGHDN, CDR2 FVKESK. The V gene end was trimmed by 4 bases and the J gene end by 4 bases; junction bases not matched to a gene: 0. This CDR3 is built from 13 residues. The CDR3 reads CASSRQGATEAFF. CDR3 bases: TGTGCCAGCAGCCGACAGGGGGCCACTGAAGCTTTCTTT.

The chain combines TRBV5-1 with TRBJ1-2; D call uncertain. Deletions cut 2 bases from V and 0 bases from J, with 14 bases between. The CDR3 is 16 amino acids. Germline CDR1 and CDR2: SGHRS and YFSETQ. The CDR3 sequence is CASSFYGDLANYGYTF. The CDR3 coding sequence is TGCGCCAGCAGCTTCTACGGCGACTTAGCTAACTATGGCTACACCTTC.

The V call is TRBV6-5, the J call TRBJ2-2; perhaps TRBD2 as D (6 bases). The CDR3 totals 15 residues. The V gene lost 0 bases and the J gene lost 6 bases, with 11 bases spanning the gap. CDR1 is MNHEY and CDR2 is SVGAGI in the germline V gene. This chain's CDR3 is CASSYSGGLAGELFF. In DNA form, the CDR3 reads TGTGCCAGCAGTTACTCGGGGGGTTTAGCCGGGGAGCTGTTTTTT.

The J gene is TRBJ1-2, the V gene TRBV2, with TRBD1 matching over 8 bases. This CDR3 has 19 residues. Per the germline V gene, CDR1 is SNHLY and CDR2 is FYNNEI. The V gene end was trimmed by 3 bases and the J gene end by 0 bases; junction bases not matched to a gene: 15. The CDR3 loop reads CASSDPLSQGAIANYGYTF. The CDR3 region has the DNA TGTGCCAGCAGTGACCCTCTCAGCCAGGGGGCGATAGCTAACTATGGCTACACCTTC.

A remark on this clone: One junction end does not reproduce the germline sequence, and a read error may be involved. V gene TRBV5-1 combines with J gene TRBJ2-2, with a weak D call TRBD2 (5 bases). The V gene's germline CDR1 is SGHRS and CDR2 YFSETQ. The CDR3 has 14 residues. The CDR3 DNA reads TGCGCCAGCAGCATCACTAGAAACATCGGGGAGCTGTTTTTT. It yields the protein CASSITRNIGELFF.

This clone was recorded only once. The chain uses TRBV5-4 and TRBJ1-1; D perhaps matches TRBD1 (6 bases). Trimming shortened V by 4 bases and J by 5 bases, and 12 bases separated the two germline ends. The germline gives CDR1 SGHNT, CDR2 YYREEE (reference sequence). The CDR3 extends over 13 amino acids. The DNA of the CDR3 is TGTGCCAGCAGCCTAGACCAGGGGACTGAAGCTTTCTTT. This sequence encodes CASSLDQGTEAFF.